One sample yielded the 30 T cell receptor beta chains listed below, sequenced in a study of T cell clonotyping in hematopoietic cell transplantation (dated by TCRdb to about 2021). Receptors were amplified or captured by the immunoSEQ multiplex PCR assay. TCRdb took this table from immuneACCESS and kept in-frame rearrangements with V and J called. Such tables lack part of the clones; where checked against another copy, unresolved V genes explain under half of the gap, and the rest is unexplained. In all, the sample holds about 27,000 clones, and about 94% of those were seen once. Clones ranked in the top ten supply about 1.3% of the sample. Sequenced sample: peripheral blood mononuclear cells. Source of these receptors: a man in his forties or fifties in good health. Some clones in this sample may be carry-over from other donors' samples.

The chain combines TRBV6-1 with TRBJ1-1, with 10 bases that match TRBD1. The V gene's germline CDR1 is MNHNS and CDR2 SASEGT. The CDR3 runs to 14 residues. Trimming at V came to 7 bases and at J to 1 base, leaving 3 bases not matched to a gene. This chain's CDR3 is CASTDRGWNTEAFF. In DNA, the CDR3 is TGTGCCAGCACGGACAGGGGGTGGAACACTGAAGCTTTCTTT.

Here the CDR3 DNA reads TGTGCCAGCAGCTTGTTGGGGACAGGGGGGGAAAAACTGTTTTTT. Encoded protein: CASSLLGTGGEKLFF. The V and J genes are TRBV5-6 and TRBJ1-4; 11 nucleotides match TRBD1. V was clipped by 1 base and J by 8 bases; unmatched bases: 4. There are 15 residues in the CDR3. Germline V lookup: CDR1 SGHDT, CDR2 YYEEEE.

The rearrangement links TRBV18 to TRBJ1-6; the match to TRBD1 covers 8 bases. The CDR3 is made up of 15 amino acids. Germline V gene data show CDR1 as KGHSH and CDR2 as LQKENI. The junction had 3 bases not matched to a gene; V was cut back by 5 bases and J by 3 bases. The CDR3, as DNA: TGTGCCAGCTCAGCAGGGGGCGGCTATAATTCACCCCTCCACTTT. Residues: CASSAGGGYNSPLHF.

The rearrangement joins TRBV19 to TRBJ1-2; TRBD1 is a possible D gene (6 bases). The ends were cut back, 7 bases at V and 4 bases at J, with 19 bases in the middle. The CDR3 totals 15 residues. CDR1 LNHDA and CDR2 SQIVND come from the germline V gene (reference sequence). The CDR3 region has the DNA TGTGCCAGTACCCAGCAAGGGGGGCAGGCCTATGGCTACACCTTC. Translation gives CASTQQGGQAYGYTF. The full variable domain, its missing parts supplied by reference TRBV19 and TRBJ1-2, is DGGITQSPKYLFRKEGQNVTLSCEQNLNHDAMYWYRQDPGQGLRLIYYSQIVNDFQKGDIAEGYSVSREKKESFPLTVTSAQKNPTAFYLCASTQQGGQAYGYTFGSGTRLTVV.

The CDR3: CASSLSADRGYGYTF. The DNA for the CDR3 is TGTGCCAGCAGCTTGTCTGCGGACAGGGGGTATGGCTACACCTTC. V gene TRBV5-4 combines with J gene TRBJ1-2; 10 bases align to TRBD1. Germline V lookup: CDR1 SGHNT, CDR2 YYREEE (reference sequence). This CDR3 is 15 amino acids long. V gave up 1 base and J gave up 5 bases; unmatched junction bases: 5.

A single count supports this clone. The chain combines TRBV20-1 with TRBJ1-6; D not certain. Germline values: CDR1 DFQATT, CDR2 SNEGSKA (reference sequence). Trimming took off 5 bases at V and 6 bases at J, with 5 bases between the two ends. This CDR3 contains 11 residues. The CDR3 bases are TGCAGTGCTGTGCTTAATTCACCCCTCCACTTT. Its protein product is CSAVLNSPLHF.

The CDR3: CASRSRGRTEAFF. For the CDR3, the DNA is TGTGCCAGCAGAAGCAGGGGTCGCACTGAAGCTTTCTTT. This sequence joins TRBV6-5 and TRBJ1-1; the D gene is possibly TRBD1 (6 bases). Germline lookup yields CDR1 MNHEY and CDR2 SVGAGI. The CDR3 is 13 amino acids. Trimming shortened V by 6 bases and J by 4 bases, and 12 bases separated the two germline ends.

This clone came up once. The chain joins TRBV29-1 to TRBJ2-6; unclear D gene. The V end was cut by 1 base, the J end by 0 bases, with 16 bases between. CDR1 SQVTM and CDR2 ANQGSEA come from the germline V gene. The CDR3 sequence is 18 residues long. This CDR3 is CSVEGSGGSYSGANVLTF. The DNA of the CDR3 is TGCAGCGTTGAAGGTTCTGGCGGCAGTTACTCTGGGGCCAACGTCCTGACTTTC.

J is TRBJ2-7 and V is TRBV27, with 9 bases identical to TRBD1. Unmatched junction bases numbered 21, after V lost 5 bases and J lost 4 bases. The length of the CDR3 is 19 residues. The germline V gene has CDR1 MNHEY and CDR2 SMNVEV (reference sequence). The chain's CDR3 is CASSPSGTGFSGMPYEQYF. The CDR3, as DNA: TGTGCCAGCAGTCCGTCTGGGACAGGGTTCAGTGGCATGCCGTACGAGCAGTACTTC.

The chain links TRBV2 to TRBJ1-6, with 7 nucleotides matching TRBD1. Trimming removed 6 bases from V and 7 bases from J; junction bases left unmatched: 3. CDR3 size: 13 residues. Germline values: CDR1 SNHLY, CDR2 FYNNEI. Here the CDR3 reads CASRGTVNSPLHF. CDR3 nucleotide sequence: TGTGCCAGCAGGGGGACAGTCAATTCACCCCTCCACTTT. The whole variable domain, remainder taken from reference TRBV2 and TRBJ1-6, is EPEVTQTPSHQVTQMGQEVILRCVPISNHLYFYWYRQILGQKVEFLVSFYNNEISEKSEIFDDQFSVERPDGSNFTLKIRSTKLEDSAMYFCASRGTVNSPLHFGNGTRLTVT.

The chain employs TRBV15 and TRBJ2-1; possible D gene TRBD1, 6 bases. CDR3 length: 18 residues. CDR1 is LNHNV and CDR2 is YYDKDF in the germline V gene (reference sequence). The V gene lost 0 bases and the J gene lost 6 bases, with 21 bases spanning the gap. The CDR3 sequence: CATSRDKLGTPLVNEQFF. Here the CDR3 DNA reads TGTGCCACCAGCAGAGATAAACTCGGGACACCACTAGTCAATGAGCAGTTCTTC.

The rearrangement joins TRBV28 to TRBJ1-2, with a weak D call TRBD1 (6 bases). Germline CDR1 is MDHEN and CDR2 is SYDVKM. This CDR3 is built from 13 residues. The V end was cut by 4 bases, the J end by 5 bases, with 11 bases between. CDR3 in amino acids: CASSSHRVYGYTF. The CDR3 DNA follows: TGTGCCAGCAGTTCCCACAGGGTATATGGCTACACCTTC.

This chain joins TRBV6-9 and TRBJ2-3, with D possibly being TRBD2 (5 bases). V was trimmed by 3 bases and J by 2 bases, leaving 9 bases between them. From germline, CDR1 is MNHGY and CDR2 SVAAGI. CDR3 length: 14 amino acids. In nucleotides, the CDR3 is TGTGCCAGCAGTTACAGCGGACCCACAGATACGCAGTATTTT. This sequence encodes CASSYSGPTDTQYF.

This sequence joins TRBV28 and TRBJ1-3, with TRBD1 matching 8 bases. This CDR3 spans 15 amino acids. J gave up 0 bases and V 8 bases, and 6 bases lay outside the gene matches. The V gene's germline CDR1 is MDHEN and CDR2 SYDVKM. CDR3 in DNA: TGTGCCAGCCAGGGGGCCGACACCTCTGGAAACACCATATATTTT. It encodes CASQGADTSGNTIYF.

This clone was observed once. The chain carries TRBV30 and TRBJ1-1; D gene ambiguous. The CDR3 totals 15 residues. Trimming stripped 1 base from V and 5 bases from J, with 17 bases between. CDR1 GTSNPN and CDR2 SVGIG come from the germline V gene (reference sequence). CDR3 in DNA: TGTGCCTGGAGTGCCCGACAAACCGCGGGGACTGAAGCTTTCTTT. Translated, it gives CAWSARQTAGTEAFF.

The V call is TRBV7-6, the J call TRBJ2-3; D not certain. V gave up 3 bases and J gave up 6 bases, with 10 bases separating them. The CDR3 spans 13 residues. Germline loops: CDR1 SGHVS, CDR2 FNYEAQ. The CDR3 DNA reads TGTGCCAGCAGCTTGGCGGCTGGGGATACGCAGTATTTT. It yields the protein CASSLAAGDTQYF.

This clone was counted a single time. The chain couples TRBV5-1 to TRBJ2-7; D uncertain. Germline V CDR1 and CDR2: SGHRS, YFSETQ. Trimming removed 2 bases from V and 3 bases from J, with 3 bases in between. This CDR3 is 11 amino acids long. The CDR3 sequence: CASSFDYEQYF. Here the CDR3 DNA reads TGCGCCAGCAGCTTCGACTACGAGCAGTACTTC.

This chain connects TRBV14 to TRBJ1-1, with 8 bases that match TRBD1. The CDR3 totals 15 residues. Germline V gene sequence: CDR1 SGHDN, CDR2 FVKESK. The junction had 5 bases not matched to a gene; V was cut back by 1 base and J by 4 bases. Here the CDR3 DNA reads TGTGCCAGCAGCCAAGCCAGGGGGCGTTTCACTGAAGCTTTCTTT. This sequence encodes CASSQARGRFTEAFF. The complete variable domain, with remaining parts taken from reference TRBV14 and TRBJ1-1, reads EAGVTQFPSHSVIEKGQTVTLRCDPISGHDNLYWYRRVMGKEIKFLLHFVKESKQDESGMPNNRFLAERTGGTYSTLKVQPAELEDSGVYFCASSQARGRFTEAFFGQGTRLTVV.

The rearrangement joins TRBV7-8 to TRBJ1-5; D is possibly TRBD1 (6 bases). The CDR3 covers 14 residues. V lost 1 base to trimming and J lost 9 bases, with 13 bases between them. The V gene's germline CDR1 is SGHVS and CDR2 FQNEAQ. This chain's CDR3 is CASSLVDRRPPQHF. CDR3 nucleotides: TGTGCCAGCAGCTTAGTCGACAGGAGGCCGCCCCAGCATTTT.

CDR3 in DNA: TGTGCCGGCGGGCGCCTGAGGAACACTGAAGCTTTCTTT. Its protein product is CAGGRLRNTEAFF. The J gene is TRBJ1-1, the V gene TRBV28; D uncertain. Germline CDR1 MDHEN, CDR2 SYDVKM. The CDR3 is 13 residues long. Trimming removed 11 bases from V and 1 base from J, with 14 bases in between.

Only one count was recorded for this clone. The chain uses TRBV7-6 and TRBJ1-1, with a tentative D call TRBD1 (5 bases). Looked up from germline, CDR1 is SGHVS and CDR2 is FNYEAQ. V was clipped by 5 bases and J by 2 bases, with 15 bases between them. The CDR3 length is 15 residues. The CDR3 loop is CASSQGVGGNTEAFF. CDR3 DNA sequence: TGTGCCAGCAGCCAAGGGGTCGGGGGAAACACTGAAGCTTTCTTT.

This clone appeared a single time. The chain is built from TRBV7-2 and TRBJ1-2, with a possible D match to TRBD1 (5 bases). The V gene's germline CDR1 is SGHTA and CDR2 FQGNSA. The CDR3 totals 16 residues. V dropped 6 bases and J dropped 5 bases, with 22 bases sitting between them. This CDR3 reads CASSLDRPRVFYGYTF. DNA for the CDR3: TGTGCCAGCAGTCTAGACAGACCTCGAGTATTTTATGGCTACACCTTC.

The V call is TRBV5-6, the J call TRBJ2-3, with 11 bases aligning to TRBD2. This CDR3 is built from 17 residues. V dropped 0 bases and J dropped 1; count of bases not matched to a gene: 4. Germline assignment: CDR1 SGHDT and CDR2 YYEEEE. The CDR3 region is CASSLALLAGGTDTQYF. The CDR3 DNA follows: TGTGCCAGCAGCTTGGCCTTACTAGCGGGGGGCACAGATACGCAGTATTTT.

This chain uses TRBV7-2 with TRBJ1-1, with 9 bases matching TRBD1. Germline V gives CDR1 SGHTA, CDR2 FQGNSA. V was clipped by 5 bases and J by 5 bases; unmatched bases: 6. The CDR3 is 14 residues long. DNA of the CDR3: TGTGCCAGCAGCAAAGGACAGGGGAGGACTGAAGCTTTCTTT. Translating gives CASSKGQGRTEAFF.

The chain links TRBV18 to TRBJ1-2; D not certain. The germline V gene encodes CDR1 KGHSH and CDR2 LQKENI. The CDR3 length is 13 residues. Trimming left V 3 bases short and J 4 bases short, with 9 bases between. The CDR3 region is CASSPAEGYGYTF. Written as DNA, the CDR3 is TGTGCCAGCTCACCCGCGGAGGGCTATGGCTACACCTTC.

The rearrangement links TRBV5-1 to TRBJ2-2; possibly TRBD2 for D (6 bases). The ends were cut back, 4 bases at V and 4 bases at J, with 17 bases in the middle. The length of the CDR3 is 16 residues. Germline CDR1 reads SGHRS; CDR2 reads YFSETQ. This chain's CDR3 is CASSPNRDLATGELFF. The CDR3 nucleotides are TGCGCCAGCAGCCCTAACCGGGACTTGGCCACCGGGGAGCTGTTTTTT.

The rearrangement links TRBV21-1 to TRBJ1-5; no check of the table's D call, TRBD1, against the DNA was made. TRBV21-1 is assigned pseudogene status. This CDR3 spans 14 amino acids. The CDR3 sequence is CASSKTGSIQPQHF. DNA of the CDR3: TGTGCCAGCAGCAAGACAGGTTCCATCCAGCCCCAGCATTTT.

The chain employs TRBV6-4 and TRBJ1-3; possibly TRBD1 for D (5 bases). Germline values: CDR1 MRHNA, CDR2 SNTAGT. CDR3 size: 12 residues. The CDR3 protein is CDPSRGRNTIYF. In DNA form, the CDR3 reads TGTGACCCAAGTCGGGGCCGAAACACCATATATTTT.

The V call is TRBV28, the J call TRBJ2-3, with a weak D call TRBD2 (6 bases). Trimming took off 5 bases at V and 4 bases at J, with 25 bases between the two ends. This CDR3 is built from 18 residues. Germline V gives CDR1 MDHEN, CDR2 SYDVKM. CDR3 sequence: CASSPSIGGLSGSDTQYF. CDR3 in DNA: TGTGCCAGCAGTCCATCCATTGGGGGACTCTCCGGGTCAGATACGCAGTATTTT.

J is TRBJ2-3 and V is TRBV30; 12 positions match TRBD2. From germline, CDR1 is GTSNPN and CDR2 SVGIG (reference sequence). The CDR3 totals 15 residues. Losses at the gene ends were 1 base for V and 4 bases for J; bases not matched to a gene: 3. The chain's CDR3 is CAWSELAGGSDTQYF. The CDR3 nucleotides are TGTGCCTGGAGTGAACTAGCGGGGGGTTCAGATACGCAGTATTTT.